Included here is one TCR beta chain sequence, with context. Its antigen is as yet unknown. This entry is derived from a study of T-cell reconstitution after alpha-beta-depleted transplantation in children. Study outcomes and limitations: The study reportedly traced alpha-beta T cells about two months after transplant to several hundred expanded graft clones. By one year post-transplant, T-cell counts and diversity largely arose from T cells that were newly produced. Recipient T cells and thymic progenitors that survived were the source of the high TCRbeta diversity seen at day 60 in some patients.

A library of TCRbeta sequences, prepared with unique molecular identifiers, was generated. TCRdb ran MiXCR on the PCR reads and lists one entry per CDR3 protein. The data show about 1,000,000 distinct CDR3 sequences, 25% to 35% seen once. The material was PBMCs, mostly from graft donor cells, obtained 360 days after TCRalphabeta/CD19-depleted stem cell transplant. The TCR comes from a boy younger than two who had a stem cell transplant for SCID, so the T cells may come from the graft donor.

This CDR3 is CASSGAFPFSYEQYF. The CDR3 nucleotides read TGCGCCAGCAGTGGGGCGTTCCCCTTCTCCTACGAGCAGTACTTC. This rearrangement joins TRBV10-2 to TRBJ2-7, with no clear D. The length of the CDR3 is 15 residues. Germline loops: CDR1 WSHSY, CDR2 SAAADI. V was pared by 4 bases and J by 0 bases, with 13 bases between.